This T cell receptor beta chain was sequenced for a study of blood T cell repertoires in COVID-19. Across the whole study: Samples representing acute and convalescent COVID-19 were sourced from the United States, Italy and Spain.

The CDR3 runs to 14 residues. J lost 7 bases, V lost 0 bases, and 8 bases had no gene match. The germline gives CDR1 GTSNPN, CDR2 SVGIG (reference sequence). Per the original data handling: Reference gene primer amplification gave nucleated cell count estimates. The assay was immunoSEQ multiplex PCR, and TCRdb's table has in-frame clones only and misses some. D and trimming were read from the DNA, whereas the V and J calls and clone size are those reported in that table. The data show some 57,000 clones, with 85% to 90% seen just once and roughly an eighth held by the top ten. The clonotype originates from a man aged 60 to 69 with active COVID-19. The sequenced sample was peripheral blood. The V and J genes are TRBV30 and TRBJ1-1; 7 bases match TRBD1. The CDR3 sequence is CAWSVSTRGVEAFF. The DNA of the CDR3 is TGTGCCTGGAGTGTATCGACCAGGGGGGTTGAAGCTTTCTTT.